Given below is one T cell receptor (beta chain) in context. Which antigen it targets is not known. There are no base qualities to consult, and no much larger clone falls within one base. The method behind the library was the immunoSEQ multiplex PCR assay. TCRdb carries this immuneACCESS record with in-frame sequences only. Its versions omit some clonotypes, under half of them owing to an unresolved V gene in the studies checked, with the rest unexplained. In all, the sample holds around 30,000 clones, and 80% to 95% of those were seen once. The top ten clones comprise under 2% of the sample. This entry comes from a study of control samples from healthy donors and cancer patients (dated by TCRdb to the early 2020s). Relative to germline, V is 4 bases shorter and J is 0 bases shorter, with 14 bases between their ends. CDR1 KGHDR and CDR2 SFDVKD were looked up in the germline V gene. The CDR3 numbers 16 residues from cysteine through phenylalanine. The entry retains the CDR3 DNA only, 48 bases that are in frame from base 1.

The chain links TRBV24-1 with TRBJ2-5, with the D gene not clear enough to name. The sequencing input was PBMCs. This clonotype originated in a man aged 35 to 55 with colorectal cancer. For the CDR3, the sequence is CATSDTDDLDQETQYF. Here is the DNA: TGTGCCACCAGTGACACCGATGACTTGGACCAAGAGACCCAGTACTTC.